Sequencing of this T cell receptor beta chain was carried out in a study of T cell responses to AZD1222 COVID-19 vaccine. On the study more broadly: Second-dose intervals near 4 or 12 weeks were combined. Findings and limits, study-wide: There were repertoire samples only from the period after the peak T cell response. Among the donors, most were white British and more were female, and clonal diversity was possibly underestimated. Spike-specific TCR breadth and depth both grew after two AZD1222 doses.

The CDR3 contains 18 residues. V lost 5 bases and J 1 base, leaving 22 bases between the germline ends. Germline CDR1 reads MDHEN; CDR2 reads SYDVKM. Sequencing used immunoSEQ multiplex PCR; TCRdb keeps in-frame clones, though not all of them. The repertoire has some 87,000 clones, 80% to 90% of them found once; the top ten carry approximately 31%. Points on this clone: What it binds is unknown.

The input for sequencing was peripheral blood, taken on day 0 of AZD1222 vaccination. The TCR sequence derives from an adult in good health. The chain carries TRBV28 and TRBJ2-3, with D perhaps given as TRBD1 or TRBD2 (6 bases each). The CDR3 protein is CASSLSGQPAVGTDTQYF. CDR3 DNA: TGTGCCAGCAGTCTTAGCGGACAGCCCGCGGTGGGCACAGATACGCAGTATTTT.